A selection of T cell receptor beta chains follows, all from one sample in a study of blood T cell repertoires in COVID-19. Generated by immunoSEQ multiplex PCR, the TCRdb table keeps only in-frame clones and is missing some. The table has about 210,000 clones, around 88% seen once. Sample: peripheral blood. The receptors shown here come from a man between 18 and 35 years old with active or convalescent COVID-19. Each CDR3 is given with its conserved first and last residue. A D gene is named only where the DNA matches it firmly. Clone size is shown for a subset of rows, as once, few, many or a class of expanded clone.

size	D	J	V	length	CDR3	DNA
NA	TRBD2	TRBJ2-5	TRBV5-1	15	CASTRAREGRETQYF	TGCGCCAGCACGAGGGCGCGGGAGGGCCGGGAGACCCAGTACTTC
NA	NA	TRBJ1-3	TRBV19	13	CATTGVSGNTIYF	TGTGCCACGACCGGAGTGTCTGGAAACACCATATATTTT
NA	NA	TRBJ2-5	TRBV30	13	CARTGGDQETQYF	TGTGCCCGGACGGGCGGGGACCAAGAGACCCAGTACTTC
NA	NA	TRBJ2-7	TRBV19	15	CASSTIGPRTGEQYF	TGTGCCAGTAGTACGATCGGACCCCGTACGGGGGAGCAGTACTTC
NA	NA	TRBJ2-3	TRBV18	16	CASSPLRGGLEDTQYF	TGTGCCAGCTCACCACTTAGGGGGGGCTTGGAAGATACGCAGTATTTT
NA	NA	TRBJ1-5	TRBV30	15	CAWSVPWGSNQPQHF	TGTGCCTGGAGTGTACCCTGGGGCTCCAATCAGCCCCAGCATTTT
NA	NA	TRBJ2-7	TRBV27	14	CASDSGYSSYEQYF	TGTGCCAGCGATAGCGGTTACAGCTCCTACGAGCAGTACTTC
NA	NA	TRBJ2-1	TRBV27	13	CASRSGLYNEQFF	TGTGCCAGCAGGTCCGGGTTATACAATGAGCAGTTCTTC
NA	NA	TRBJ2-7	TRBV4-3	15	CASSQERTPTTEQYF	TGCGCCAGCAGCCAAGAGAGGACTCCTACCACCGAGCAGTACTTC
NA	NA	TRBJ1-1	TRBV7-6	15	CASSSQQSFATEAFF	TGTGCCAGCAGCTCCCAACAGTCCTTTGCGACTGAAGCTTTCTTT
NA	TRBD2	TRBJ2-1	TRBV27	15	CASSSPIAGGNEQFF	TGTGCCAGCAGTTCTCCCATAGCGGGTGGCAATGAGCAGTTCTTC
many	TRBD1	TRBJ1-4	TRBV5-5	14	CASSQIQGFEKLFF	TGTGCCAGCAGCCAAATACAGGGGTTTGAAAAACTGTTTTTT